A single count supports the clone carrying this T cell receptor (beta chain). This sample stems from a study of blood T cell repertoires in COVID-19. At the level of the study: Acute and convalescent COVID-19 samples came from the United States, Italy and Spain. PBMCs, B-cell-depleted T cells, or T cells provided the cDNA or gDNA that made up the material.

Seattle's cohort entered during active infection and was followed longitudinally. The CDR3 consists of 17 residues. Germline loops: CDR1 SNHLY, CDR2 FYNNEI. Trimming took 5 bases from V and 4 from J; bases not matched to a gene: 13. Original data processing: Estimated nucleated cell counts came from reference gene primer amplification. The method was immunoSEQ multiplex PCR; TCRdb's version includes in-frame clones alone and lacks a portion of them. The V and J calls and clone size were taken over from that table, and D and trimming were inferred from the DNA. The sample carries some 210,000 clones, more than 85% recorded once.

The sequence was collected from a man aged 55 to 70 with COVID-19, enrolled during active disease. Input material: peripheral blood. J is TRBJ2-2 and V is TRBV2; 7 bases match TRBD1. CDR3 residues: CASSRTRQGLGTGELFF. CDR3 DNA sequence: TGTGCCAGCAGTCGGACAAGACAGGGCCTTGGCACCGGGGAGCTGTTTTTT.